The 18 T cell receptor beta chains reported below all come from one sample, sequenced in a study of cytomegalovirus exposure and HLA in healthy donors. A multiplex PCR was run with 60 Vbeta primers and 13 Jbeta primers. Profiled with immunoSEQ multiplex PCR; TCRdb holds only in-frame clones, not every one. This table holds more than 130,000 clones, roughly four fifths found once. Material for sequencing was PBMCs. The source is a woman aged 45 to 65 in good health and CMV-seronegative.

Remarks on this clone: Relative to the germline gene, one junction end is altered; a read error may explain this. V usage is TRBV4-2 and J usage is TRBJ2-3; D is perhaps TRBD2 (5 bases). The germline V gene encodes CDR1 LGHNA and CDR2 YNFKEQ. CDR3 length: 14 amino acids. DNA of the CDR3: TGTGCCAGCAGCCAAGAATCTAGCAGAGATACGCAGTATTTT. Translated, it gives CASSQESSRDTQYF.

The J gene is TRBJ1-6, the V gene TRBV4-1; D is uncertain. From germline, CDR1 is MGHRA and CDR2 YSYEKL. This CDR3 is 17 amino acids long. Deletions cut 0 bases from V and 0 bases from J, with 9 bases between. CDR3 protein: CASSQEPGSSYNSPLHF. CDR3 nucleotides: TGCGCCAGCAGCCAAGAACCAGGCAGCTCCTATAATTCACCCCTCCACTTT.

V and J are TRBV5-1 and TRBJ1-2, with 7 bases identical to TRBD1. The germline CDR1 and CDR2 sequences are SGHRS and YFSETQ. V dropped 1 base and J dropped 8; count of bases not matched to a gene: 2. The CDR3 runs 12 residues. As DNA, the CDR3 is TGCGCCAGCAGCTTGACAGGGGAAGGCTACACCTTC. Its protein is CASSLTGEGYTF.

The chain is built from TRBV28 and TRBJ1-5; 7 nucleotides match TRBD1. Germline CDR1 is MDHEN and CDR2 is SYDVKM. There are 14 residues in the CDR3. V lost 4 bases and J lost 6; bases outside the gene matches: 6. CDR3 residues: CASSSQGLGQPQHF. In DNA, the CDR3 is TGTGCCAGCAGTTCACAGGGGCTCGGTCAGCCCCAGCATTTT.

The chain recombines TRBV14 with TRBJ2-5, with TRBD2 as a possible D gene (6 bases). This CDR3 is built from 15 residues. CDR1 is SGHDN, CDR2 FVKESK, per germline. V was pared by 0 bases and J by 4 bases, with 12 bases between. The CDR3 coding sequence is TGTGCCAGCAGCCAAGATCTAGCGCCGAGAGAGACCCAGTACTTC. This translates into CASSQDLAPRETQYF. The full variable domain, completed using reference TRBV14 and TRBJ2-5, is EAGVTQFPSHSVIEKGQTVTLRCDPISGHDNLYWYRRVMGKEIKFLLHFVKESKQDESGMPNNRFLAERTGGTYSTLKVQPAELEDSGVYFCASSQDLAPRETQYFGPGTRLLVL.

This chain links TRBV9 with TRBJ2-1; TRBD2 matches at 11 bases. CDR1 SGDLS and CDR2 YYNGEE come from the germline V gene. CDR3 length equals 14 residues. The V segment lost 1 base and the J segment 11 bases; nucleotides outside the gene matches: 5. DNA of the CDR3: TGTGCCAGCAGCGTATCTAGCGGGGGGATAAAGCAGTTCTTC. Protein: CASSVSSGGIKQFF. Full variable domain (missing parts from reference TRBV9 and TRBJ2-1): DSGVTQTPKHLITATGQRVTLRCSPRSGDLSVYWYQQSLDQGLQFLIQYYNGEERAKGNILERFSAQQFPDLHSELNLSSLELGDSALYFCASSVSSGGIKQFFGPGTRLTVL.

The chain is built from TRBV27 and TRBJ2-5; TRBD2 aligns across 10 bases. This CDR3 is 17 amino acids long. V trimming: 2 bases; J trimming: 5 bases; junction bases outside the gene matches: 11. Germline CDR1 reads MNHEY; CDR2 reads SMNVEV (reference sequence). In DNA, the CDR3 is TGTGCCAGCAGTTTAGGGCGGAGCGGGGGGGCCGGGGAGACCCAGTACTTC. Protein: CASSLGRSGGAGETQYF.

The chain employs TRBV5-6 and TRBJ2-7, with TRBD1 identical over 8 bases. The CDR3 totals 13 residues. Trimming at V came to 4 bases and at J to 3 bases, leaving 3 bases not matched to a gene. The V gene's germline CDR1 is SGHDT and CDR2 YYEEEE. The CDR3 sequence: CASSGGTGYEQYF. CDR3 DNA: TGTGCCAGCAGCGGAGGGACAGGCTACGAGCAGTACTTC.

The chain employs TRBV19 and TRBJ2-7; D gene unclear. Per germline, CDR1 LNHDA and CDR2 SQIVND (reference sequence). The CDR3 totals 14 residues. V was clipped by 1 base and J by 5 bases, with 12 bases between them. CDR3 bases: TGTGCCAGTAGTATAGCGAACAGAGCAGACGAGCAGTACTTC. Encoded protein: CASSIANRADEQYF.

As concerns this clone: The junction does not match germline at one end; this may be a read error. The rearrangement links TRBV7-7 to TRBJ1-6; D is ambiguous. Germline V lookup: CDR1 SSHAT, CDR2 FNYEAQ (reference sequence). The CDR3 has 13 amino acids. CDR3 nucleotides: TGTGCTAGCAGCTTAGGAGGCGGTTCACCCCTCCACTTT. Translation gives CASSLGGGSPLHF.

This clone was detected a few times. The chain couples TRBV6-5 to TRBJ2-1; 15 bases align to TRBD2. The V gene's germline CDR1 is MNHEY and CDR2 SVGAGI. This CDR3 has 14 residues. The trim removed 7 bases at V and 7 bases at J, leaving 2 bases unmatched. The CDR3 bases are TGTGCCAGCACCGGACTAGCGGGGGGGAATGAGCAGTTCTTC. Protein sequence: CASTGLAGGNEQFF.

This clone was seen once. V and J are TRBV7-9 and TRBJ1-1; 7 bases agree with TRBD1. V shed 5 bases and J 6 bases; nucleotides not matched to a gene: 3. The CDR3 is 12 amino acids. Germline V gene sequence: CDR1 SEHNR, CDR2 FQNEAQ (reference sequence). CDR3 DNA: TGTGCCAGCAGCCCACAGGGGTCTGAAGCTTTCTTT. Its protein product is CASSPQGSEAFF.

The chain couples TRBV19 to TRBJ2-7; 7 nucleotides agree with TRBD1. The CDR3 sequence is 15 residues long. J lost 2 bases, V lost 2 bases, and 6 bases had no gene match. Per the germline V gene, CDR1 is LNHDA and CDR2 is SQIVND (reference sequence). The CDR3 region is CASSINGQDTYEQYF. The CDR3 nucleotides are TGTGCCAGTAGTATAAATGGACAGGATACCTACGAGCAGTACTTC.

The chain recombines TRBV7-8 with TRBJ2-7; tentatively, D is TRBD2 (5 bases). Trimming removed 2 bases from V and 5 bases from J, with 13 bases in between. CDR1 and CDR2 from the germline V gene are SGHVS and FQNEAQ. The CDR3 spans 14 residues. CDR3 in amino acids: CASSLSSGIHEQYF. As DNA, the CDR3 is TGTGCCAGCAGCTTATCCTCCGGGATCCACGAGCAGTACTTC.

This chain links TRBV7-8 with TRBJ2-7, with D perhaps TRBD1 (5 bases). V lost 2 bases and J lost 3, with 14 bases in between. Looked up from germline, CDR1 is SGHVS and CDR2 is FQNEAQ. The CDR3 loop spans 15 amino acids. CDR3 nucleotides: TGTGCCAGCAGCTTATATGGGGCGCAGGTCTACGAGCAGTACTTC. Its protein product is CASSLYGAQVYEQYF.

This clone turned up a few times. The CDR3 is CASSGQSDSREKLFF. CDR3 DNA: TGTGCCAGCAGTGGGCAGTCGGACAGTCGAGAAAAACTGTTTTTT. V is TRBV6-1 and J is TRBJ1-4; D perhaps matches TRBD1 (6 bases). Trimming left V 4 bases short and J 8 bases short, with 17 bases between. Germline V gives CDR1 MNHNS, CDR2 SASEGT. The CDR3 extends over 15 amino acids.

This chain joins TRBV4-1 and TRBJ1-2, with D unresolved. V was pared by 2 bases and J by 10 bases, with 20 bases between. The CDR3 has 15 residues. The germline CDR1 and CDR2 sequences are MGHRA and YSYEKL. The CDR3 loop is CASSQTTAATMDYTF. CDR3 DNA: TGCGCCAGCAGCCAAACGACCGCGGCTACTATGGACTACACCTTC.

The chain employs TRBV2 and TRBJ2-7, with 7 positions matching TRBD1. Per germline, CDR1 SNHLY and CDR2 FYNNEI. The CDR3 spans 15 residues. The V and J ends lost 8 bases and 2 bases, in that order; junction bases with no gene match: 12. CDR3 region: CASSPSGGPAYEQYF. CDR3 in DNA: TGTGCCAGCTCGCCTTCAGGGGGACCGGCCTACGAGCAGTACTTC. Full variable domain (missing parts from reference TRBV2 and TRBJ2-7): EPEVTQTPSHQVTQMGQEVILRCVPISNHLYFYWYRQILGQKVEFLVSFYNNEISEKSEIFDDQFSVERPDGSNFTLKIRSTKLEDSAMYFCASSPSGGPAYEQYFGPGTRLTVT.